This paragraph covers one T cell receptor (beta chain) sequence. The CDR3 totals 15 residues. V dropped 5 bases and J dropped 3 bases, with 14 bases sitting between them. Per the germline V gene, CDR1 is SGHNT and CDR2 is YENEEA. This specimen comes from a study of T cell changes during pregnancy in multiple sclerosis. Assay: immunoSEQ multiplex PCR; the TCRdb copy retains only in-frame clones and omits some. Of 25,000 to 30,000 clones in the sample, roughly 90% were seen once. The sequence derives from a female donor in good health, enrolled as a control in a pregnancy study. The rearrangement uses TRBV11-3 and TRBJ2-1, with D possibly TRBD2 on 6 matching bases. This specimen consisted of CD4+ T cells from peripheral blood mononuclear cells, obtained in the first trimester of pregnancy. CDR3 bases: TGTGCCAGCAGCCCCAGATCGGGACTCTACAATGAGCAGTTCTTC. Protein product: CASSPRSGLYNEQFF.